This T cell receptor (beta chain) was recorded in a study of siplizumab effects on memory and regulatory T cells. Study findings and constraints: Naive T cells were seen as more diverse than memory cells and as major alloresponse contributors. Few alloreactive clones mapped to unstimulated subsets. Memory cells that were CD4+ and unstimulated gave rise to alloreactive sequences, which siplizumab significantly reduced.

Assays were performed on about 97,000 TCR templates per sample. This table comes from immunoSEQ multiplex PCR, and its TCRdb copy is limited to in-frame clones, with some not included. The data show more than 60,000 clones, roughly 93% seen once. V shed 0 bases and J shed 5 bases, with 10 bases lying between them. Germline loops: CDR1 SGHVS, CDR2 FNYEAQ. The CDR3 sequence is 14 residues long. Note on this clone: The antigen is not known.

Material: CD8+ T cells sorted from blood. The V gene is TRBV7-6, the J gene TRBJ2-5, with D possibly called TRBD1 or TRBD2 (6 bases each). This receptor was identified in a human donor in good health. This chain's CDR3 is CASSLAGGPETQYF. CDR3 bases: TGTGCCAGCAGCTTAGCGGGGGGCCCGGAGACCCAGTACTTC.